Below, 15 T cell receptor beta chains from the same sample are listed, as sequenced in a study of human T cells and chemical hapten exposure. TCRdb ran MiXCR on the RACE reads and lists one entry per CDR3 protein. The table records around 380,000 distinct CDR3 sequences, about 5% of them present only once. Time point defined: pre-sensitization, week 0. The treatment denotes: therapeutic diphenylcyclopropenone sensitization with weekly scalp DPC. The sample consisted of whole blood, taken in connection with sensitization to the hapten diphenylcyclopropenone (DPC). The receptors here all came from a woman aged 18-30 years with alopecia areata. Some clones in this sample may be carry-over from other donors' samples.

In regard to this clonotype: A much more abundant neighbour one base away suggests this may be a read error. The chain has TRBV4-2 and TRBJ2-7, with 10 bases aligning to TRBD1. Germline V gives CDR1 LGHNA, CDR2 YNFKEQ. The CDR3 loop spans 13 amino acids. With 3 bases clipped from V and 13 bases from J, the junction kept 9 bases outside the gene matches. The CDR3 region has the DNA TGTGCCAGCAGCCACGGGACAGGGGAGGGGCACTACTTC. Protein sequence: CASSHGTGEGHYF.

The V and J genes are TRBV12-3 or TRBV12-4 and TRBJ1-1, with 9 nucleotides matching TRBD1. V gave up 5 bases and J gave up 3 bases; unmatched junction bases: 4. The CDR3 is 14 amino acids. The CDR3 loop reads CASSGRQGDTEAFF. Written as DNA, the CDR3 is TGTGCCAGCAGTGGCCGACAGGGGGACACTGAAGCTTTCTTT.

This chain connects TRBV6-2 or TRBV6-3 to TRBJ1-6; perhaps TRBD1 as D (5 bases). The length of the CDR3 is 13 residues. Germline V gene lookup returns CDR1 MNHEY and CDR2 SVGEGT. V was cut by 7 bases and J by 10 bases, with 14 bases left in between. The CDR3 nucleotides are TGTGCCAGCATGATCGGGACTTCCTCACCCCTCCACTTT. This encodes CASMIGTSSPLHF.

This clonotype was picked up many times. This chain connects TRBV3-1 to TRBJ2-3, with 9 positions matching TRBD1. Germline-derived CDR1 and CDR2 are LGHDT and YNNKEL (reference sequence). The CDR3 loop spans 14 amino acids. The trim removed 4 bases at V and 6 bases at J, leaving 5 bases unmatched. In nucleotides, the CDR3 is TGTGCCAGCAGCCCAGGACAGGGGCCGGATACGCAGTATTTT. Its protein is CASSPGQGPDTQYF.

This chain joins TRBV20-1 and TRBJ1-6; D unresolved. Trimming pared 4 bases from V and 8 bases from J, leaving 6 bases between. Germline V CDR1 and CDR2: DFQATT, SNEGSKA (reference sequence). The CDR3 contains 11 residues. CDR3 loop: CSAIWDSPLHF. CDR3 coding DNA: TGCAGTGCTATATGGGATTCACCCCTCCACTTT.

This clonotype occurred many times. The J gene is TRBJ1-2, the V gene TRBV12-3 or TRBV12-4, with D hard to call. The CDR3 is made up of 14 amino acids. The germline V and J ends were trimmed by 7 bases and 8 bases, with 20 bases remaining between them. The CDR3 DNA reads TGTGCCAGCACCCTAGGGCTATCCACGGGGGGCTACACCTTC. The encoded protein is CASTLGLSTGGYTF.

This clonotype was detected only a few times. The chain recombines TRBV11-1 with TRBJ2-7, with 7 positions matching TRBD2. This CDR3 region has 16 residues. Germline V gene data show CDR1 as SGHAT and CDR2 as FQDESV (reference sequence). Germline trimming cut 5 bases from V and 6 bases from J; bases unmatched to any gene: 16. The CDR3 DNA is TGTGCCAGCAGCCTGGGGACTATTGGAGGCGGGGCCGAGCAGTACTTC. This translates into CASSLGTIGGGAEQYF.

CDR3 loop: CASSLARAEAFF. Written as DNA, the CDR3 is TGTGCCAGCAGCTTGGCACGAGCTGAAGCTTTCTTT. This chain uses TRBV5-4 with TRBJ1-1, with D unresolved. Germline loops: CDR1 SGHNT, CDR2 YYREEE (reference sequence). This CDR3 contains 12 residues. V lost 0 bases to trimming and J lost 6 bases, with 6 bases between them.

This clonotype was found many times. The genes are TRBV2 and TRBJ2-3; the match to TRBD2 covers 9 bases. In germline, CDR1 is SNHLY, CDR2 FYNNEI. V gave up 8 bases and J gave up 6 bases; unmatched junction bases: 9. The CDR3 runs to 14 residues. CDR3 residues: CASSGGGAMDTQYF. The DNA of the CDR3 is TGTGCCAGCTCCGGCGGGGGGGCCATGGATACGCAGTATTTT.

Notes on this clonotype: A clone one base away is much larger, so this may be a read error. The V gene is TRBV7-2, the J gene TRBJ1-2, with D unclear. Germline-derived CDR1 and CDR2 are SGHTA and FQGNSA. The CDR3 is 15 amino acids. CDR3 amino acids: CASILGQNLNYGYTF. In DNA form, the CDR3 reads TGTGCCAGCATCTTAGGGCAGAACCTTAACTATGGCTACACCTTC.

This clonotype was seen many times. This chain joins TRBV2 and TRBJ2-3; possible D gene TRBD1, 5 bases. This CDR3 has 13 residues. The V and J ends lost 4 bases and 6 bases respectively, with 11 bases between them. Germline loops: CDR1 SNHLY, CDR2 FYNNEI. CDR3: CASSVWTRDTQYF. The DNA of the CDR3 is TGTGCCAGCAGTGTATGGACACGGGATACGCAGTATTTT.

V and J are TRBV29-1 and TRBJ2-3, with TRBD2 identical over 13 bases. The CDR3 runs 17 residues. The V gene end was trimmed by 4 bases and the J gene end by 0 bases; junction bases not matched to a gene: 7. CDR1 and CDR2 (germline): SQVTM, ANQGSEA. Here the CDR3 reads CSVGTSGGGSSTDTQYF. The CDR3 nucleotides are TGCAGCGTTGGTACTAGCGGGGGGGGTTCTAGCACAGATACGCAGTATTTT.

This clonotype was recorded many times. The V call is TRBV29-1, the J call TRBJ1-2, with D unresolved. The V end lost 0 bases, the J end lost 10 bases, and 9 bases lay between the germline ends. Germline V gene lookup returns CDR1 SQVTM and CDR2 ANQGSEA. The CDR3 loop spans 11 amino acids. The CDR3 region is CSVEDVVYYTF. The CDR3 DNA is TGCAGCGTTGAAGACGTAGTTTACTACACCTTC.

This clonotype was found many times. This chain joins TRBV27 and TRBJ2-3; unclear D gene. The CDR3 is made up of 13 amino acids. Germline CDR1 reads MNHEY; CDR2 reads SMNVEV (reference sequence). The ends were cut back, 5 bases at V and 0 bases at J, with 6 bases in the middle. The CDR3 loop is CASSRSSTDTQYF. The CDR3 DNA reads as TGTGCCAGCAGTCGTTCTAGCACAGATACGCAGTATTTT.

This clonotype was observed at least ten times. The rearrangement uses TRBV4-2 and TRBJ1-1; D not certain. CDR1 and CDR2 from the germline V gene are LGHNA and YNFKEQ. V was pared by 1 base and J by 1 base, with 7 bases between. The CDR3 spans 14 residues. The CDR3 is CASSQGKANTEAFF. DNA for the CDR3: TGTGCCAGCAGCCAAGGTAAAGCGAACACTGAAGCTTTCTTT.